This TCR beta chain was recovered during a study of beta chain features in type 1 diabetes. Study in general: In age, gender and cell yields, patients were similar to healthy donors.

V was cut by 6 bases and J by 8 bases, with 16 bases left in between. From germline, CDR1 is SNHLY and CDR2 FYNNEI. The CDR3 covers 13 residues. The investigators reverse transcribed all of the isolated RNA, so they sequenced expressed TCRB transcripts. Using immunoSEQ multiplex PCR, the repertoire was profiled, and TCRdb retains in-frame clones only, with some absent. In the table there are 250,000 or so clones, 68% of which are singletons. Study results and caveats: When VDJ junctions were examined, type 1 diabetes patients showed fewer insertions and more deletions.

In the case of this clone: The antigen remains undetermined.

Sequenced material: naive CD4+ T cells from blood. The gene calls are TRBV2 and TRBJ1-2; weak D call: TRBD1 (5 bases). The receptor was isolated from a man aged 25-45 years in good health. The CDR3 DNA reads as TGTGCCAGCAGCGTGACAGCCCTCGAGGGCTACACCTTC. Protein product: CASSVTALEGYTF.